The 18 T cell receptor beta chains below all came from one sample that was sequenced in a study of cytomegalovirus exposure and HLA in healthy donors. Profiled with immunoSEQ multiplex PCR; TCRdb holds only in-frame clones, not every one. Among some 130,000 clones listed, about 94% were seen once. The sample consisted of PBMCs. Every receptor here comes from a man aged 18-30 years in good health and CMV-seropositive.

The chain employs TRBV6-5 and TRBJ2-1, with 7 bases that match TRBD1. With V trimmed by 8 bases and J by 4 bases, 8 bases remained unmatched. The CDR3 consists of 14 residues. Germline CDR1 MNHEY, CDR2 SVGAGI. The CDR3 region is CASSRQGQYNEQFF. In DNA, the CDR3 is TGTGCCAGCTCTAGACAGGGCCAATACAATGAGCAGTTCTTC.

This clone was picked up one time. This rearrangement joins TRBV6-1 to TRBJ2-7; TRBD2 matches at 12 bases. This CDR3 comprises 15 residues. The V gene's germline CDR1 is MNHNS and CDR2 SASEGT. V lost 10 bases, J lost 5 bases, and 12 bases stayed unmatched. The CDR3 coding sequence is TGTGCCATCATATGGGCTAGCGGGAGGGTCGACGAGCAGTACTTC. Its protein product is CAIIWASGRVDEQYF.

The chain combines TRBV30 with TRBJ2-7; a possible D gene is TRBD1 (5 bases). Looked up from germline, CDR1 is GTSNPN and CDR2 is SVGIG (reference sequence). With 4 bases removed from V and 0 bases from J, the gap between germline ends came to 16 bases. The CDR3 spans 15 residues. This chain's CDR3 is CAWTSDIDHSYEQYF. In nucleotides, the CDR3 is TGTGCCTGGACCTCGGACATTGACCACTCCTACGAGCAGTACTTC.

V usage is TRBV12-2 and J usage is TRBJ2-1; the table assigns TRBD1, which was not confirmed against the DNA. TRBV12-2 is deemed a pseudogene. The CDR3 is 11 residues long. The CDR3: CASRQSNEQFF. CDR3 sequence (DNA): TGTGCAAGTCGCCAGTCCAATGAGCAGTTCTTC.

The chain carries TRBV6-5 and TRBJ1-2; D gene uncertain. The CDR3 contains 14 residues. Looked up from germline, CDR1 is MNHEY and CDR2 is SVGAGI. The V gene lost 6 bases and the J gene lost 5 bases, with 16 bases spanning the gap. As DNA, the CDR3 is TGTGCCAGCAGGTCAACAGAGCAACTTTATGGCTACACCTTC. This codes for CASRSTEQLYGYTF.

The rearrangement joins TRBV5-4 to TRBJ2-1, with TRBD2 as a possible D gene (6 bases). CDR1 SGHNT and CDR2 YYREEE come from the germline V gene (reference sequence). The CDR3 totals 14 residues. V was trimmed by 0 bases and J by 5 bases, leaving 9 bases between them. CDR3 region: CASSLEWGDNEQFF. For the CDR3, the DNA is TGTGCCAGCAGCTTGGAGTGGGGGGACAATGAGCAGTTCTTC.

The chain is built from TRBV27 and TRBJ2-1; 9 nucleotides align to TRBD1. Per germline, CDR1 MNHEY and CDR2 SMNVEV (reference sequence). CDR3 length equals 13 residues. Losses at the gene ends were 5 bases for V and 10 bases for J; bases not matched to a gene: 6. CDR3 protein: CASSTTGGNEQFF. The CDR3 DNA sequence: TGTGCCAGCAGTACCACAGGGGGCAACGAGCAGTTCTTC.

The V call is TRBV7-2, the J call TRBJ1-2; D ambiguous. The CDR3 is 13 residues long. Between the trimmed V and J ends, which lost 5 bases and 4 bases, there was a span of 11 bases. The V gene's germline CDR1 is SGHTA and CDR2 FQGNSA. The CDR3 loop reads CASSAGNSYGYTF. DNA of the CDR3: TGTGCCAGCAGCGCGGGGAACAGCTATGGCTACACCTTC.

The sample holds one count of this clone. The chain recombines TRBV27 with TRBJ2-3; D is possibly TRBD2 (6 bases). V was shortened by 2 bases and J by 3 bases, with 15 bases between the two germline ends. The CDR3 consists of 16 residues. Germline CDR1 reads MNHEY; CDR2 reads SMNVEV (reference sequence). In nucleotides, the CDR3 is TGTGCCAGCAGTTTAGGGGACTCGCCTGGGACAGATACGCAGTATTTT. Protein: CASSLGDSPGTDTQYF.

The J gene is TRBJ2-3, the V gene TRBV9; 9 bases are shared with TRBD2. CDR3 length: 16 amino acids. Germline CDR1 reads SGDLS; CDR2 reads YYNGEE. The ends lost 0 bases at V and 4 bases at J; junction bases unmatched: 6. In DNA, the CDR3 is TGTGCCAGCAGCGTAGGCGGGAGGGCCGGGGCAGATACGCAGTATTTT. Translating gives CASSVGGRAGADTQYF.

This rearrangement joins TRBV28 to TRBJ2-1; 10 bases are a match to TRBD1. Germline loops: CDR1 MDHEN, CDR2 SYDVKM. The ends lost 7 bases at V and 12 bases at J; junction bases unmatched: 15. The CDR3 spans 15 residues. CDR3 sequence reads: CASTGGGQGQVGQFF. CDR3 nucleotides: TGTGCCAGCACCGGGGGGGGACAGGGGCAGGTTGGGCAGTTCTTC.

The chain has TRBV2 and TRBJ2-7; D gene unclear. Deletions cut 6 bases from V and 1 base from J, with 10 bases between. The CDR3 contains 13 residues. Germline V gives CDR1 SNHLY, CDR2 FYNNEI. CDR3 sequence: CASRPDGSYEQYF. The DNA for the CDR3 is TGTGCCAGCAGGCCCGACGGGTCCTACGAGCAGTACTTC.

This clone was seen only once. This rearrangement joins TRBV4-1 to TRBJ2-2, with 7 nucleotides matching TRBD2. This CDR3 spans 17 amino acids. J gave up 0 bases and V 2 bases, and 6 bases lay outside the gene matches. The germline CDR1 and CDR2 sequences are MGHRA and YSYEKL. The DNA for the CDR3 is TGCGCCAGCAGCCAACTAAGCGGGAACGCGAACACCGGGGAGCTGTTTTTT. This translates into CASSQLSGNANTGELFF.

The J gene is TRBJ2-2, the V gene TRBV7-2; D possibly corresponds to TRBD2 (7 bases). Germline CDR1 and CDR2: SGHTA and FQGNSA. Trimming cost V 5 bases and J 7 bases, with 17 bases left between them. The CDR3 has 15 residues. The CDR3 coding sequence is TGTGCCAGCAGCCTAGACGGGGGGCGGAACGGGGAGCTGTTTTTT. Its protein product is CASSLDGGRNGELFF. Based on the CDR3 plus reference TRBV7-2 and TRBJ2-2, the full variable domain is GAGVSQSPSNKVTEKGKDVELRCDPISGHTALYWYRQSLGQGLEFLIYFQGNSAPDKSGLPSDRFSAERTGGSVSTLTIQRTQQEDSAVYLCASSLDGGRNGELFFGEGSRLTVL.

The CDR3 DNA reads as TGTGCCAGCAGCTTAGGGCCTCAGATGGGACTCTACGAGCAGTACTTC. It encodes CASSLGPQMGLYEQYF. V is TRBV11-2 and J is TRBJ2-7; maybe TRBD2 (6 bases). The length of the CDR3 is 16 residues. Germline V gene sequence: CDR1 SGHAT, CDR2 FQNNGV. V lost 1 base and J lost 3, with 16 bases in between.

The chain has TRBV5-1 and TRBJ2-7, with TRBD2 identical over 11 bases. This CDR3 is built from 15 residues. Trimming cost V 2 bases and J 1 base; bases outside gene matches: 2. Germline V CDR1 and CDR2: SGHRS, YFSETQ. In DNA, the CDR3 is TGCGCCAGCAGCTTACTAGCGGGAGTGTCCTACGAGCAGTACTTC. Protein product: CASSLLAGVSYEQYF.

J is TRBJ2-7 and V is TRBV27; perhaps TRBD2 as D (6 bases). This CDR3 region has 15 residues. Trimming pared 10 bases from V and 7 bases from J, leaving 26 bases between. Germline V CDR1 and CDR2: MNHEY, SMNVEV (reference sequence). The CDR3 DNA reads TGTGCCACCCGCCGCCCCGGGGGATCCTTAAGGGAGCAGTACTTC. Translation gives CATRRPGGSLREQYF.

This clone was detected once. This chain links TRBV7-3 with TRBJ2-2; 10 nucleotides line up with TRBD1. CDR1 and CDR2 (germline): SGHTA, FQGTGA. The trim removed 5 bases at V and 6 bases at J, leaving 9 bases unmatched. The CDR3 is made up of 16 amino acids. The DNA for the CDR3 is TGTGCCAGCAGCCGTCTAGCCGGGACAGGGGCCGGGGAGCTGTTTTTT. Translating it yields CASSRLAGTGAGELFF.